The next 11 T cell receptor beta chains were all read from a single sample in a study of cytomegalovirus exposure and HLA in healthy donors. PCR was performed using 60 Vbeta and 13 Jbeta primers. Generated by immunoSEQ multiplex PCR, the TCRdb table keeps only in-frame clones and is missing some. The sample has roughly 150,000 clones, over 70% seen once. Sequencing input: PBMCs. The receptors here all came from a woman in her thirties or forties in good health and CMV-seronegative.

This chain links TRBV5-1 with TRBJ2-5, with a possible D match to TRBD2 (5 bases). The CDR3 is 16 amino acids. Per the germline V gene, CDR1 is SGHRS and CDR2 is YFSETQ. The V end lost 5 bases, the J end lost 1 base, and 18 bases lay between the germline ends. The CDR3 loop reads CASSLFASTSQETQYF. CDR3 DNA: TGCGCCAGCAGTCTATTCGCTAGCACTAGCCAAGAGACCCAGTACTTC.

The rearrangement joins TRBV7-6 to TRBJ1-4; D possibly corresponds to TRBD1 (6 bases). This CDR3 has 16 amino acids. V was clipped by 5 bases and J by 8 bases, with 21 bases between them. Germline lookup yields CDR1 SGHVS and CDR2 FNYEAQ. Here the CDR3 DNA reads TGTGCCAGCAGCCCAGAGAGTGGACAGAGAGACGAAAAACTGTTTTTT. Amino acids: CASSPESGQRDEKLFF.

The CDR3 DNA reads as TGTGCCTTTGAGAACTCTGGGGCCAACGTCCTGACTTTC. Amino acids: CAFENSGANVLTF. This sequence joins TRBV7-2 and TRBJ2-6; D gene unclear. CDR1 and CDR2 from the germline V gene are SGHTA and FQGNSA. There are 13 residues in the CDR3. Trimming stripped 11 bases from V and 0 bases from J, with 8 bases between.

The V gene is TRBV6-6, the J gene TRBJ1-5; 9 bases map to TRBD1. Trimming removed 6 bases from V and 5 bases from J; junction bases left unmatched: 5. Germline V CDR1 and CDR2: MNHNY, SVGAGI (reference sequence). The CDR3 runs 14 residues. The CDR3 loop is CASSADRGYQPQHF. DNA for the CDR3: TGTGCCAGCAGCGCCGACAGGGGGTATCAGCCCCAGCATTTT.

In nucleotides, the CDR3 is TGTGCCAGCAGCTTAGTAGCGGGAACGATCTACGAGCAGTACTTC. It codes for CASSLVAGTIYEQYF. V gene TRBV11-2 combines with J gene TRBJ2-7, with TRBD2 matching over 8 bases. V dropped 1 base and J dropped 3; count of bases not matched to a gene: 5. The CDR3 length is 15 residues. CDR1 is SGHAT and CDR2 is FQNNGV in the germline V gene.

The V gene is TRBV2, the J gene TRBJ2-2; 7 nucleotides line up with TRBD1. The CDR3 is 14 residues long. Germline CDR1 SNHLY, CDR2 FYNNEI. Trimming removed 10 bases from V and 0 bases from J; junction bases left unmatched: 5. The CDR3 region has the DNA TGTGCCACCCGACAGGGAACGAACACCGGGGAGCTGTTTTTT. It encodes CATRQGTNTGELFF.

The chain couples TRBV19 to TRBJ2-4, with a weak D call TRBD1 (5 bases). The germline V gene has CDR1 LNHDA and CDR2 SQIVND (reference sequence). Trimming left V 5 bases short and J 5 bases short, with 13 bases between. This CDR3 has 14 residues. The CDR3 reads CASSLAGPQNIQYF. The CDR3 DNA sequence: TGTGCCAGTAGTTTGGCAGGGCCCCAAAACATTCAGTACTTC.

This clone was seen only a few times. The chain carries TRBV5-1 and TRBJ2-5; perhaps TRBD1 as D (6 bases). CDR1 SGHRS and CDR2 YFSETQ come from the germline V gene. The CDR3 has 14 residues. Trimming removed 3 bases from V and 5 bases from J, with 14 bases in between. The CDR3 protein is CASSSSTQGETQYF. CDR3 nucleotide sequence: TGCGCCAGCAGCTCTTCGACTCAGGGGGAGACCCAGTACTTC.

This clone was found a few times. Other DNA variants within this sample encode the same CDR3. CDR3 in DNA: TGTGCCAGCAGTGGTACAGGGGGCAATCAGCCCCAGCATTTT. Its protein product is CASSGTGGNQPQHF. This sequence joins TRBV2 and TRBJ1-5; 7 nucleotides align to TRBD1. V trimming: 4 bases; J trimming: 2 bases; junction bases outside the gene matches: 2. Germline V gene sequence: CDR1 SNHLY, CDR2 FYNNEI. This CDR3 contains 14 residues.

The chain has TRBV19 and TRBJ1-2, with D unresolved. Deletions cut 0 bases from V and 1 base from J, with 30 bases between. Germline V CDR1 and CDR2: LNHDA, SQIVND (reference sequence). CDR3 length: 22 residues. CDR3 residues: CASSIDLQLSSSPEGSNYGYTF. As DNA, the CDR3 is TGTGCCAGTAGTATAGATCTTCAGCTCTCATCTTCCCCTGAGGGAAGTAACTATGGCTACACCTTC.

This chain joins TRBV7-2 and TRBJ1-3; D gene ambiguous. The CDR3 consists of 15 residues. The germline V gene has CDR1 SGHTA and CDR2 FQGNSA. Trimming shortened V by 5 bases and J by 0 bases, and 11 bases separated the two germline ends. CDR3 DNA sequence: TGTGCCAGCAGCCCCAACAGTCTCTCTGGAAACACCATATATTTT. Amino acids: CASSPNSLSGNTIYF.